This passage covers 2 T cell receptor beta chains from one sample sequenced in a study of cytotoxic CD8 clonotypes in ibrutinib-treated CLL. Produced via immunoSEQ multiplex PCR; TCRdb's table is partial and in-frame only. The table lists some 350,000 clones, 60% to 80% of them singletons. The sample here was PBMCs, taken after 36 months of ibrutinib treatment. The origin of the receptors is a human donor with chronic lymphocytic leukemia.

The chain has TRBV7-3 and TRBJ2-5, with 8 bases that match TRBD1. This CDR3 is built from 16 residues. Trimming took 4 bases from V and 11 from J; bases not matched to a gene: 18. Germline V gene lookup returns CDR1 SGHTA and CDR2 FQGTGA. The CDR3 DNA reads as TGTGCCAGCAGCTCCGCATTCCCTTGGACAGGGTATGAGCAGTACTTC. Amino acids: CASSSAFPWTGYEQYF.

This chain joins TRBV11-2 and TRBJ2-5; D not certain. The germline V and J ends were trimmed by 2 bases and 8 bases, with 12 bases remaining between them. This CDR3 region has 13 residues. The V gene's germline CDR1 is SGHAT and CDR2 FQNNGV. As DNA, the CDR3 is TGTGCCAGCAGCTTATGGTCGATTGGTACCCAGTACTTC. Translating it yields CASSLWSIGTQYF.